One and the same sample provided the 9 T cell receptor beta chains below, sequenced in a study of Tregs in tolerant kidney transplant recipients. Only in-frame clones appear in the TCRdb table, and some are missing; sequencing was by immunoSEQ multiplex PCR. The top ten clones hold over 0.45% of a sample with about 83,000 clones, 95% to 98% of them seen once. Sequenced material: CD4+ T cells from blood, taken before the transplant. All receptors derive from a human donor who received a combined kidney and bone marrow transplant.

This chain uses TRBV4-2 with TRBJ2-3; D possibly corresponds to TRBD1 (5 bases). The germline V gene encodes CDR1 LGHNA and CDR2 YNFKEQ. Trimming removed 4 bases from V and 8 bases from J, with 22 bases in between. This CDR3 is built from 16 residues. CDR3 sequence reads: CASSPGASNRFVTQYF. The CDR3 DNA sequence: TGTGCCAGCAGCCCTGGGGCTTCCAATCGCTTTGTTACGCAGTATTTT.

The rearrangement uses TRBV7-2 and TRBJ1-2; 8 bases map to TRBD1. CDR1 SGHTA and CDR2 FQGNSA come from the germline V gene. V shed 0 bases, J shed 4 bases, and the junction held 1 base outside the gene matches. The CDR3 is 14 amino acids. The CDR3 DNA reads TGTGCCAGCAGCTTAGCGGGACAGGTCTATGGCTACACCTTC. Encoded protein: CASSLAGQVYGYTF. The full variable domain, rest sourced from reference TRBV7-2 and TRBJ1-2, is GAGVSQSPSNKVTEKGKDVELRCDPISGHTALYWYRQSLGQGLEFLIYFQGNSAPDKSGLPSDRFSAERTGGSVSTLTIQRTQQEDSAVYLCASSLAGQVYGYTFGSGTRLTVV.

This rearrangement joins TRBV7-9 to TRBJ2-7, with 9 bases aligning to TRBD2. CDR1 is SEHNR and CDR2 is FQNEAQ in the germline V gene (reference sequence). This CDR3 is built from 16 residues. Losses at the gene ends were 1 base for V and 1 base for J; bases not matched to a gene: 5. The DNA of the CDR3 is TGTGCCAGCAGCTTAGGACTAGCGGATCAATCCTACGAGCAGTACTTC. The encoded protein is CASSLGLADQSYEQYF.

The chain's CDR3 is CASSKRQATNEKLFF. CDR3 coding DNA: TGTGCCAGCAGCAAAAGACAAGCAACTAATGAAAAACTGTTTTTT. This sequence joins TRBV5-6 and TRBJ1-4; D not resolved. The CDR3 sequence is 15 residues long. V dropped 4 bases and J dropped 0 bases, with 10 bases sitting between them. Germline values: CDR1 SGHDT, CDR2 YYEEEE.

The chain is built from TRBV18 and TRBJ2-7; 8 bases are a match to TRBD1. Unmatched junction bases numbered 7, after V lost 3 bases and J lost 3 bases. Germline V gene sequence: CDR1 KGHSH, CDR2 LQKENI. This CDR3 has 15 amino acids. The CDR3 region is CASSPYRDRGYEQYF. CDR3 nucleotide sequence: TGTGCCAGCTCACCTTACCGCGACAGGGGCTACGAGCAGTACTTC.

The chain employs TRBV28 and TRBJ1-6; D is possibly TRBD1 (5 bases). The CDR3 covers 18 residues. The V end was cut by 4 bases, the J end by 6 bases, with 22 bases between. The V gene's germline CDR1 is MDHEN and CDR2 SYDVKM. The chain's CDR3 is CASSSRRPAGIFNSPLHF. The CDR3 region has the DNA TGTGCCAGCAGTTCCCGTCGACCGGCAGGGATATTTAATTCACCCCTCCACTTT.

This clone was seen a handful of times. CDR3 region: CASSQVRQGRFGEQFF. As DNA, the CDR3 is TGTGCCAGCAGCCAAGTCCGACAGGGGCGTTTCGGTGAGCAGTTCTTC. The chain employs TRBV4-2 and TRBJ2-1; TRBD1 matches at 8 bases. This CDR3 comprises 16 residues. The germline V gene encodes CDR1 LGHNA and CDR2 YNFKEQ. The junction had 11 bases not matched to a gene; V was cut back by 1 base and J by 9 bases.

V and J are TRBV30 and TRBJ1-5, with 7 bases aligning to TRBD1. The CDR3 runs to 14 residues. Germline CDR1 and CDR2: GTSNPN and SVGIG (reference sequence). V gave up 3 bases and J gave up 4 bases; unmatched junction bases: 6. The CDR3 DNA is TGTGCCTGGAGCGTAGGGACAGCTAATCAGCCCCAGCATTTT. This sequence encodes CAWSVGTANQPQHF.

This chain links TRBV6-5 with TRBJ1-1, with TRBD1 as a possible D gene (6 bases). Germline CDR1 reads MNHEY; CDR2 reads SVGAGI. V lost 6 bases and J 6 bases, leaving 14 bases between the germline ends. CDR3 length equals 13 residues. In DNA, the CDR3 is TGTGCCAGCAGACAGGGTTCTGTTGCTGAAGCTTTCTTT. Its protein product is CASRQGSVAEAFF.